One and the same sample provided the 19 T cell receptor beta chains below, sequenced in a study of CXCR3-negative and CXCR3-positive naive CD8 T cells. Study-wide points: CXCR3-negative naive cells had less hydrophobic TRB CDR3s than did CXCR3-positive naive cells.

The method, 5' RACE with UMI labels, was used to prepare the TRB cDNA libraries. Following a re-call of the 5' RACE reads, TCRdb has one entry per CDR3 protein and lacks DNA. The table for this sample gives some 130,000 distinct CDR3 sequences. These TCRs are of unknown antigen specificity. The sample was naive CXCR3+ CD8+ T cells from blood. This sample's subset: CD45RO-CCR7+CD27+CD95- naive CD8+ T cells expressing CXCR3 (TNR3+). Source of these receptors: a human donor in good health. Some clones in this sample may be carry-over from other donors' samples.

V is TRBV7-6 and J is TRBJ1-3; TCRdb proposes TRBD1, but this gene call is untestable without DNA. The CDR3 loop spans 15 amino acids. Germline CDR1 is SGHVS and CDR2 is FNYEAQ. CDR3: CASSSQGAPGNTIYF.

This chain connects TRBV7-6 to TRBJ2-1; TCRdb selects TRBD1, and the lack of DNA leaves this call unchecked. The length of the CDR3 is 14 residues. Germline V gene lookup returns CDR1 SGHVS and CDR2 FNYEAQ. The CDR3 is CASSLGDRGNEQFF.

The V gene is TRBV7-9, the J gene TRBJ1-1; without DNA, the TCRdb call of TRBD1 cannot be checked. The length of the CDR3 is 15 residues. Germline V gene sequence: CDR1 SEHNR, CDR2 FQNEAQ (reference sequence). CDR3 in amino acids: CASSPQMGVDTEAFF.

CDR3: CASSLLGSDEQFF. V gene TRBV27 combines with J gene TRBJ2-1. The CDR3 extends over 13 amino acids. Germline CDR1 reads MNHEY; CDR2 reads SMNVEV (reference sequence).

V and J are TRBV5-1 and TRBJ1-3; TCRdb picks TRBD1, but there is no DNA to check that call. There are 15 residues in the CDR3. The germline V gene has CDR1 SGHRS and CDR2 YFSETQ. CDR3 amino acids: CASSPDLFSGNTIYF.

This chain connects TRBV28 to TRBJ1-5; with no DNA, the TCRdb D assignment of TRBD1 cannot be verified. This CDR3 region has 14 residues. Germline V gene sequence: CDR1 MDHEN, CDR2 SYDVKM. This chain's CDR3 is CASSPGTGVQPQHF.

The gene calls are TRBV7-9 and TRBJ2-3; the TRBD2 assignment by TCRdb is unverifiable without DNA. The CDR3 extends over 16 amino acids. The germline gives CDR1 SEHNR, CDR2 FQNEAQ (reference sequence). The CDR3: CASSWGASGSTDTQYF.

This rearrangement joins TRBV7-9 to TRBJ1-4; TCRdb reports TRBD1, a call that lacks DNA to check it against. This CDR3 contains 14 residues. Germline V CDR1 and CDR2: SEHNR, FQNEAQ (reference sequence). This CDR3 is CASSLPGTEEKLFF. Variable domain in full (rest from reference TRBV7-9 and TRBJ1-4): DTGVSQNPRHKITKRGQNVTFRCDPISEHNRLYWYRQTLGQGPEFLTYFQNEAQLEKSRLLSDRFSAERPKGSFSTLEIQRTEQGDSAMYLCASSLPGTEEKLFFGSGTQLSVL.

The chain is built from TRBV9 and TRBJ2-7; absent DNA, TCRdb's TRBD1 call cannot be checked. Germline CDR1 reads SGDLS; CDR2 reads YYNGEE. The CDR3 is made up of 16 amino acids. The CDR3 reads CASSVGGGATSYEQYF. Drawing the rest from reference TRBV9 and TRBJ2-7, the complete variable domain is DSGVTQTPKHLITATGQRVTLRCSPRSGDLSVYWYQQSLDQGLQFLIQYYNGEERAKGNILERFSAQQFPDLHSELNLSSLELGDSALYFCASSVGGGATSYEQYFGPGTRLTVT.

This chain connects TRBV15 to TRBJ2-5; TCRdb's D call, TRBD1, is unchecked because there is no DNA. From germline, CDR1 is LNHNV and CDR2 YYDKDF (reference sequence). There are 16 residues in the CDR3. This chain's CDR3 is CATSRGPGHIQETQYF.

The J gene is TRBJ1-1, the V gene TRBV5-6; TCRdb indicates TRBD1, and absent DNA this call remains unverified. CDR1 is SGHDT, CDR2 YYEEEE, per germline. The CDR3 contains 15 residues. CDR3 sequence reads: CASSLAQAMNTEAFF.

The rearrangement links TRBV4-3 to TRBJ1-2; as DNA is missing, the TRBD1 call by TCRdb cannot be tested. Germline V gene lookup returns CDR1 LGHNA and CDR2 YSLEER. CDR3 length equals 15 residues. The CDR3 protein is CASSKRTGGIYGYTF.

The rearrangement joins TRBV29-1 to TRBJ2-1; TCRdb's D gene call, TRBD1, goes unchecked for lack of DNA. CDR1 is SQVTM, CDR2 ANQGSEA, per germline. The CDR3 has 12 residues. CDR3 loop: CSVVSEWGAPFF.

The rearrangement uses TRBV11-2 and TRBJ1-1; as DNA is missing, the TRBD1 call by TCRdb cannot be tested. Germline assignment: CDR1 SGHAT and CDR2 FQNNGV. This CDR3 comprises 13 residues. The CDR3 reads CASSSGAPGEAFF.

This chain uses TRBV5-1 with TRBJ1-2. CDR1 is SGHRS and CDR2 is YFSETQ in the germline V gene. The CDR3 extends over 13 amino acids. The CDR3 sequence: CASSLELVQGYTF.

V is TRBV23-1 and J is TRBJ2-7; TCRdb indicates TRBD2, and absent DNA this call remains unverified. TRBV23-1 is an ORF; its function is uncertain. This CDR3 spans 14 amino acids. CDR3 sequence reads: CARGIGPKSYEQYF.

The rearrangement uses TRBV7-8 and TRBJ2-3; TCRdb returns TRBD1, unconfirmable since there is no DNA. This CDR3 has 19 residues. CDR1 SGHVS and CDR2 FQNEAQ come from the germline V gene. The CDR3 reads CASSLPQGMTGGITDTQYF.

The chain recombines TRBV20-1 with TRBJ1-2; TCRdb proposes TRBD1, but this gene call is untestable without DNA. Germline assignment: CDR1 DFQATT and CDR2 SNEGSKA (reference sequence). The CDR3 sequence is 12 residues long. The CDR3: CSAKTGNDGYTF.

The chain uses TRBV6-5 and TRBJ1-1; TCRdb's D gene call, TRBD1, goes unchecked for lack of DNA. Germline CDR1 and CDR2: MNHEY and SVGAGI. There are 16 residues in the CDR3. CDR3 amino acids: CASSYNQGTVNTEAFF.